This T cell receptor (beta chain) is drawn from a study of T and B cells in COVID-19 patients. Study in general: Blood was sampled from COVID-19 patients who were either actively infected or recovered.

BIOMED2 TRB-A/B primer pools were used in multiplex TRB PCR. TCRdb re-derived calls from the multiplex PCR reads in MiXCR, one entry per CDR3 protein. Of 15,000 or so distinct CDR3 sequences in the sample, around a quarter were seen once. The CDR3 is made up of 14 amino acids. CDR1 is SGHRS, CDR2 YFSETQ, per germline. Trimming removed 6 bases from V and 5 bases from J; junction bases left unmatched: 5. The sample holds a few counts of this clonotype. Each TRB amplification used 250-500 ng of genomic DNA from blood. Sample: blood. The V call is TRBV5-1, the J call TRBJ2-2, with 9 nucleotides matching TRBD2. The receptor was derived from a human donor who had recovered from COVID-19. CDR3 DNA: TGCGCCAGCAATGAGCGGGGGGCGACCGGGGAGCTGTTTTTT. This sequence encodes CASNERGATGELFF.